The clone carrying this TCR beta chain came up many times. As yet, its antigen is unknown. Construction of the TCR beta libraries employed iRepertoire HTBI primers in conjunction with Arm-PCR of CDR3 regions. TCRdb recomputed calls from the multiplex PCR reads with MiXCR, one row per CDR3 protein. Of a few hundred thousand distinct CDR3 sequences in the sample, about 25% were seen once. The sample is drawn from a study of regulatory T cells in long-lasting Graves disease. Study-level information: Patients with persistent Graves' disease had over 5 years of antithyroid drugs and persistent TSH receptor antibodies. Findings and caveats of the study: Less diverse TCR repertoires were seen in persistent Graves' patients than in newly diagnosed ones. With 2,741 shared public clonotypes, persistent patients exceeded new patients, who shared more than 750.

Time point of the sample: persistent/refractory GD, antithyroid drugs over 5 years with positive TRAb. TCR sequences were obtained from RNA taken from PBMCs. Trimming cost V 6 bases and J 4 bases; bases outside gene matches: 11. CDR1 is SNHLY, CDR2 FYNNEI, per germline. The CDR3 runs to 16 residues. Sequencing was performed on peripheral blood mononuclear cells (PBMCs), taken when the disease was refractory, from a patient treated with antithyroid drugs. The clonotype comes from a female donor with Graves disease. The chain uses TRBV2 and TRBJ2-2; 7 positions match TRBD2. CDR3 coding DNA: TGTGCCAGCAGGGGGGTCGGGACTATAAGCACCGGGGAGCTGTTTTTT. Residues: CASRGVGTISTGELFF.